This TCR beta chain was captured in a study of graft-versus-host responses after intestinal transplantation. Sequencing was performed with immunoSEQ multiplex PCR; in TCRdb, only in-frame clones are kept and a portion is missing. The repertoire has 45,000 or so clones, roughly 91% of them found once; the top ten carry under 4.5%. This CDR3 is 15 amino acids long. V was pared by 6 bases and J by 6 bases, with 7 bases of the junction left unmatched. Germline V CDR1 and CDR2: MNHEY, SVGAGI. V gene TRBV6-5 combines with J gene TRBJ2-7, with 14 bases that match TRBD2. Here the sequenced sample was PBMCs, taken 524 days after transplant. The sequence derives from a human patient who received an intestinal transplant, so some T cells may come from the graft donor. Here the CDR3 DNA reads TGTGCCAGCAGCCAGGGACTAGCGGGAGCGGGCGAGCAGTACTTC. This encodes CASSQGLAGAGEQYF.